This TCR beta chain was identified during a study of blood T cells in healthy people across ages. At the level of the study: About one barcoded beta molecule per two T cells was the capture yield of template switching.

Using a J-beta primer mix together with a sample-barcoded 5' primer, a second PCR was run for about 6 to 11 cycles. TCRdb used MiXCR to reprocess the 5' RACE reads, holding one entry per CDR3 protein. The sample holds approximately 1.5 million distinct CDR3 sequences, under 55% seen once. The CDR3 is 14 residues long. The V gene's germline CDR1 is SGHNT and CDR2 YENEEA. V lost 4 bases, J lost 2 bases, and 10 bases lay in between. The sequenced sample consisted of blood. The sequence was obtained from a woman in her late teens or twenties in good health. The chain combines TRBV11-3 with TRBJ2-3, with D perhaps TRBD1 (5 bases). The CDR3 protein is CASSSGSDTDTQYF. The CDR3 coding sequence is TGTGCCAGCAGCTCAGGGTCAGACACAGATACGCAGTATTTT.